The 4 T cell receptor beta chains below all came from one sample that was sequenced in a study of T cells in Graves' hyperthyroidism and ophthalmopathy. RNA transcripts yielded amplified TCR beta CDR3 regions. Primed by the HTBI set, a first-round RT-PCR was run on the TCR CDR3. TCRdb redid the calling of the multiplex PCR reads with MiXCR, one entry per CDR3 protein. The sample contains 300,000 to 450,000 distinct CDR3 sequences, roughly 25% of which appear only once. Sequenced sample: blood. These receptors originate from a man aged 45 to 65 with Graves' hyperthyroidism.

There are a few counts of this clonotype. The gene calls are TRBV11-2 and TRBJ2-2; perhaps TRBD1 as D (6 bases). The V gene's germline CDR1 is SGHAT and CDR2 FQNNGV. V lost 5 bases and J lost 6, with 10 bases in between. The CDR3 is 13 amino acids. In DNA, the CDR3 is TGTGCCAGCAGCATACGGACAGCCGGGGAGCTGTTTTTT. Translation: CASSIRTAGELFF. Together with reference TRBV11-2 and TRBJ2-2, the CDR3 gives the full variable domain: EAGVAQSPRYKIIEKRQSVAFWCNPISGHATLYWYQQILGQGPKLLIQFQNNGVVDDSQLPKDRFSAERLKGVDSTLKIQPAKLEDSAVYLCASSIRTAGELFFGEGSRLTVL.

This clonotype has a handful of counts. The genes are TRBV7-9 and TRBJ2-5; 10 positions agree with TRBD1. The trim removed 5 bases at V and 2 bases at J, leaving 14 bases unmatched. The CDR3 is 18 residues long. The germline gives CDR1 SEHNR, CDR2 FQNEAQ (reference sequence). CDR3 DNA sequence: TGTGCCAGCAGCCCCGGGGGGGGGACAGGGGTCATACAAGAGACCCAGTACTTC. Its protein product is CASSPGGGTGVIQETQYF. The whole variable domain, remainder taken from reference TRBV7-9 and TRBJ2-5, is DTGVSQNPRHKITKRGQNVTFRCDPISEHNRLYWYRQTLGQGPEFLTYFQNEAQLEKSRLLSDRFSAERPKGSFSTLEIQRTEQGDSAMYLCASSPGGGTGVIQETQYFGPGTRLLVL.

This clonotype turned up a few times. J is TRBJ2-1 and V is TRBV6-1, with 11 positions matching TRBD1. The CDR3 is made up of 15 amino acids. Per germline, CDR1 MNHNS and CDR2 SASEGT. V dropped 9 bases and J dropped 9; count of bases not matched to a gene: 13. CDR3 sequence reads: CARSPRTGGMGEQFF. The CDR3 DNA is TGTGCCAGGAGCCCCCGGACAGGGGGCATGGGTGAGCAGTTCTTC.

CDR3 amino acids: CSARDRQGASYTEAFF. The DNA of the CDR3 is TGCAGTGCTAGAGATCGCCAGGGGGCATCGTACACTGAAGCTTTCTTT. The V call is TRBV20-1, the J call TRBJ1-1; 8 nucleotides match TRBD1. CDR3 length: 16 amino acids. After removal of 0 bases from V and 3 bases from J, the junction contained 9 bases not matched to a gene. Germline CDR1 and CDR2: DFQATT and SNEGSKA (reference sequence).